The TCR beta chain under discussion was sequenced for a study of identical twins. Findings and limits, study-wide: Conclusions relied on cross-sectional statistical analysis, not following the same donors.

The CDR3 is 14 residues long. Germline V gives CDR1 SGDLS, CDR2 YYNGEE. Trimming cost V 4 bases and J 2 bases, with 13 bases left between them. TCRdb reanalysed the 5' RACE reads using MiXCR and keeps one entry per CDR3 protein. This repertoire shows 700,000 or so distinct CDR3 sequences, 8.6% found once; its top ten account for 0.75% to 1%. This clonotype has a handful of counts. No antigen is known for it. These data were also reused for a study on yellow fever vaccine responses in identical twins.

The specimen was PBMCs. The V and J genes are TRBV9 and TRBJ2-7; D may be TRBD2 (6 bases). This receptor was obtained from a woman between 18 and 29 years old in good health. The CDR3 DNA reads TGTGCCAGCAGCCCCGTATCGGGAGCCTACGAGCAGTACTTC. Translating it yields CASSPVSGAYEQYF.